The clone carrying this T cell receptor (beta chain) was recorded a few times. Its specificity is unknown. Each CDR3 protein gets one entry after TCRdb re-called the 5' RACE reads with MiXCR. The table lists roughly 410,000 distinct CDR3 sequences, less than 25% of them singletons. The data derive from a study of T-cell memory formation after mild COVID-19. For the study at large: Clusters of TCRs were largely donor specific. Study outcomes and limitations: Memory cells collected pre-infection included some clones that later responded, suggesting cross-reactive memory joined.

CDR1 and CDR2 from the germline V gene are SGHRS and YFSETQ. The CDR3 loop spans 16 amino acids. V dropped 0 bases and J dropped 2; count of bases not matched to a gene: 6. The chain joins TRBV5-1 to TRBJ2-7; 9 nucleotides agree with TRBD2. This sequence originates from an adult woman who had mild COVID-19 (a few samples of this study predate the infection). Cell type and time point are not known. The specimen was PBMCs or a T cell subset sorted from them (not recorded which). The CDR3 DNA is TGCGCCAGCAGCTTGGACCCGGGACTAGCTACCTACGAGCAGTACTTC. It translates to CASSLDPGLATYEQYF.